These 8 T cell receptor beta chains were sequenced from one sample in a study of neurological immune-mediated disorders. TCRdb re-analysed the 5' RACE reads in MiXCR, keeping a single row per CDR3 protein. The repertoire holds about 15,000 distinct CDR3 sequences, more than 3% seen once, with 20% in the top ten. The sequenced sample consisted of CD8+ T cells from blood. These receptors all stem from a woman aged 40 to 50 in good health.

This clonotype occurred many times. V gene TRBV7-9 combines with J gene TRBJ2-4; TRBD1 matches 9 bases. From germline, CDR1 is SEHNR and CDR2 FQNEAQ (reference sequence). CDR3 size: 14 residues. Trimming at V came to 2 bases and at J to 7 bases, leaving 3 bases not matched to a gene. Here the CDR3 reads CASSLRDRANIQYF. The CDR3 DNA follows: TGTGCCAGCAGCTTACGGGACAGGGCTAACATTCAGTACTTC.

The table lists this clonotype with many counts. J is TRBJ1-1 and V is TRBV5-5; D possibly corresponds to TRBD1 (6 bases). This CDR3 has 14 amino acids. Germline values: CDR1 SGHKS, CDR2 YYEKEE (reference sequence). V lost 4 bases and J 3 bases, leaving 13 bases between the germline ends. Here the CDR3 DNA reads TGTGCCAGCAGCACCAGGGGAACGGACACTGAAGCTTTCTTT. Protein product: CASSTRGTDTEAFF.

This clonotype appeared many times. The CDR3: CSASSDREVRDEQFF. CDR3 coding DNA: TGCAGTGCGTCATCGGACAGGGAGGTTCGCGATGAGCAGTTCTTC. This chain joins TRBV20-1 and TRBJ2-1; TRBD1 matches 8 bases. Germline CDR1 is DFQATT and CDR2 is SNEGSKA (reference sequence). The J segment lost 8 bases and the V segment lost 6 bases, leaving 15 bases of the junction unmatched. CDR3 length equals 15 residues.

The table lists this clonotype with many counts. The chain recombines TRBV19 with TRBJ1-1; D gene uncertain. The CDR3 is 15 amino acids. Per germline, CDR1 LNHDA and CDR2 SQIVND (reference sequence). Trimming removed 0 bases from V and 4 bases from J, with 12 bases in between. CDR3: CASSIDLSVSTEAFF. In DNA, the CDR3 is TGTGCCAGTAGTATAGACCTCTCCGTGAGCACTGAAGCTTTCTTT.

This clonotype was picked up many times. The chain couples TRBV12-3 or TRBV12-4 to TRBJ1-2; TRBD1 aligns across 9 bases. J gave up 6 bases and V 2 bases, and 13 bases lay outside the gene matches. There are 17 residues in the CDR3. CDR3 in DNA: TGTGCCAGCAGTTTATCGGGACAGGGTCATAAGGACAATGGCTACACCTTC. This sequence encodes CASSLSGQGHKDNGYTF.

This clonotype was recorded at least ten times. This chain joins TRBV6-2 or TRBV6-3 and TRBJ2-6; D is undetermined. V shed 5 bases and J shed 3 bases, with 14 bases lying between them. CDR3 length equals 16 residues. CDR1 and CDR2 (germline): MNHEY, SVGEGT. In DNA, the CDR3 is TGTGCCAGCAGTGCGAGACTTAGGAGTGGGGCCAACGTCCTGACTTTC. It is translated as CASSARLRSGANVLTF.

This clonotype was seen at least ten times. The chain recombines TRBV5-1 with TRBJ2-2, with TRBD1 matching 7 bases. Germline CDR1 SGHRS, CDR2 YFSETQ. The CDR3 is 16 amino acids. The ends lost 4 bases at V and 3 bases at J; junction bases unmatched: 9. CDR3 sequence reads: CASSDVQGRDTGELFF. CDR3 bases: TGCGCCAGCAGCGACGTACAGGGGCGGGACACCGGGGAGCTGTTTTTT. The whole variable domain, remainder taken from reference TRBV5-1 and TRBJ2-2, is KAGVTQTPRYLIKTRGQQVTLSCSPISGHRSVSWYQQTPGQGLQFLFEYFSETQRNKGNFPGRFSGRQFSNSRSEMNVSTLELGDSALYLCASSDVQGRDTGELFFGEGSRLTVL.

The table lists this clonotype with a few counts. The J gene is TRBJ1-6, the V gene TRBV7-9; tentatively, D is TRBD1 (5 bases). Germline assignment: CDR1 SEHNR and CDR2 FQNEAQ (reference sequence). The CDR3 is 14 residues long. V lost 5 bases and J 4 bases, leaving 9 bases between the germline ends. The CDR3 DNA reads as TGTGCCAGCAGCCCGGGACCATATAATTCACCCCTCCACTTT. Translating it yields CASSPGPYNSPLHF.